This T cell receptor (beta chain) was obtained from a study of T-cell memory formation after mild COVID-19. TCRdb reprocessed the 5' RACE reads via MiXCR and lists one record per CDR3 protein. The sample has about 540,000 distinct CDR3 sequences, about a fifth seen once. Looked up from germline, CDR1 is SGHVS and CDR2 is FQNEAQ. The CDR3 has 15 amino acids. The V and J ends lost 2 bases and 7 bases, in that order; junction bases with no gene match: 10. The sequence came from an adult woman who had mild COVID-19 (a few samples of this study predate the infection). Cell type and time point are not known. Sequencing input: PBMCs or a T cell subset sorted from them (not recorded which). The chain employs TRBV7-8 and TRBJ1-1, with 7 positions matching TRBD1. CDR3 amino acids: CASSLNIGGPFEAFF. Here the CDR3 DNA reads TGTGCCAGCAGCTTAAATATAGGGGGCCCGTTTGAAGCTTTCTTT.